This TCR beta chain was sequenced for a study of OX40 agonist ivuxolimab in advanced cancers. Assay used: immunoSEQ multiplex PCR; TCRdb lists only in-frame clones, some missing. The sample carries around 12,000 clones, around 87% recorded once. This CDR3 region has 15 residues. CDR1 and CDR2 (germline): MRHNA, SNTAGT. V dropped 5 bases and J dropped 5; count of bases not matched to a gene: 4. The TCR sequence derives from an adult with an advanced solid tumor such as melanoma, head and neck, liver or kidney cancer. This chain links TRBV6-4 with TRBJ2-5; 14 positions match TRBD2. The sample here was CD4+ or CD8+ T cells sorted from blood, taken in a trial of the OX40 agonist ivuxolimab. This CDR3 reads CASSPGTSGSETQYF. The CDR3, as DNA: TGTGCCAGCAGTCCTGGGACTAGCGGGAGCGAGACCCAGTACTTC.